This TCR beta chain was obtained from a study of response to subunit inactivated influenza vaccine. TCRdb reanalysed the RT-PCR reads using MiXCR and keeps one entry per CDR3 protein. The table has about 650,000 distinct CDR3 sequences, 15% to 18% seen once; the top ten hold roughly 11%. As to this clonotype: Its antigen is as yet unknown.

Trimming cost V 1 base and J 3 bases, with 6 bases left between them. The CDR3 contains 13 residues. The germline CDR1 and CDR2 sequences are LGHNA and YNFKEQ. Notes on the study in general: T cells newly recruited by each seasonal influenza vaccination are few, the authors suggested.

This sequence was found in a man aged 45-60 years who received an inactivated influenza vaccine. The sequences come from PBMCs from blood, collected approximately 13 days after vaccination. The V call is TRBV4-2, the J call TRBJ1-1; no firm D call. In DNA, the CDR3 is TGTGCCAGCAGCCAAGTCGGCTACACTGAAGCTTTCTTT. Translation: CASSQVGYTEAFF.